A selection of T cell receptor beta chains follows, all from one sample in a study of beta chain features in type 1 diabetes. Only in-frame clones appear in the TCRdb table, and some are missing; sequencing was by immunoSEQ multiplex PCR. The sample carries 250,000 or so clones, around 21% recorded once. Material: naive CD4+ T cells from blood. These receptors were taken from a woman between 35 and 50 years old with type 1 diabetes. The CDR3 runs from the conserved cysteine through the conserved F or W. The listing skips clone size in some rows; elsewhere it reads once, few, many or a size class.

clone size: -
V gene: TRBV7-9
CDR3 length: 14
CDR3 protein: CASSSQGAWETQYF

clone size: few
V gene: TRBV4-2
CDR3 length: 14
CDR3 protein: CASSQDEWKNIQYF

clone size: few
V gene: TRBV28
CDR3 length: 17
CDR3 protein: CASSLGDGTSGRDEQFF

clone size: few
V gene: TRBV25-1
CDR3 length: 14
CDR3 protein: CASSVDRGRREQFF

clone size: -
V gene: TRBV7-2
CDR3 length: 13
CDR3 protein: CASSRDRDQPQHF

clone size: -
V gene: TRBV6-5
CDR3 length: 13
CDR3 protein: CASSAQRGYGYTF

clone size: -
V gene: TRBV29-1
CDR3 length: 13
CDR3 protein: CSVERGSYNEQFF

clone size: -
V gene: TRBV28
CDR3 length: 14
CDR3 protein: CASTTHGGNQPQHF

clone size: -
V gene: TRBV19
CDR3 length: 14
CDR3 protein: CATNSGTATYGYTF

clone size: -
V gene: TRBV7-9
CDR3 length: 13
CDR3 protein: CASSLDGGNEQFF

clone size: -
V gene: TRBV4-3
CDR3 length: 16
CDR3 protein: CASSRAADRATYEQYF

clone size: few
V gene: TRBV11-1
CDR3 length: 16
CDR3 protein: CASSPSAGQEYNEQFF

clone size: -
V gene: TRBV4-1
CDR3 length: 16
CDR3 protein: CASSQMGTGRQLEQYF

clone size: -
V gene: TRBV28
CDR3 length: 10
CDR3 protein: CASSRSEAFF

clone size: -
V gene: TRBV30
CDR3 length: 12
CDR3 protein: CAWSETGVGYTF

clone size: -
V gene: TRBV28
CDR3 length: 15
CDR3 protein: CASSFRQASSYEQYF

clone size: few
V gene: TRBV7-9
CDR3 length: 13
CDR3 protein: CASSLGQGDGYTF

clone size: -
V gene: TRBV7-8
CDR3 length: 14
CDR3 protein: CASSFTGVKDIQYF

clone size: -
V gene: TRBV10-3
CDR3 length: 13
CDR3 protein: CAISPGQGYEQYF

clone size: -
V gene: TRBV29-1
CDR3 length: 18
CDR3 protein: CSVVAGDRWMANTGELFF

clone size: few
V gene: TRBV5-6
CDR3 length: 13
CDR3 protein: CASSLGGGGELFF

clone size: few
V gene: TRBV20-1
CDR3 length: 11
CDR3 protein: CSAREGAEAFF

clone size: few
V gene: TRBV18
CDR3 length: 15
CDR3 protein: CASSPTGSSTDTQYF

clone size: -
V gene: TRBV28
CDR3 length: 13
CDR3 protein: CASSMDRGETQYF

clone size: few
V gene: TRBV6-5
CDR3 length: 16
CDR3 protein: CASSYTDRVYNSPLHF

clone size: -
V gene: TRBV7-2
CDR3 length: 15
CDR3 protein: CASSLPPNRGGELFF

clone size: few
V gene: TRBV2
CDR3 length: 14
CDR3 protein: CASSAEGRADTQYF

clone size: -
V gene: TRBV2
CDR3 length: 13
CDR3 protein: CASSAGANTEAFF

clone size: few
V gene: TRBV2
CDR3 length: 14
CDR3 protein: CASSASGAYNEQFF

clone size: few
V gene: TRBV7-3
CDR3 length: 12
CDR3 protein: CASSPDSSEQFF

clone size: -
V gene: TRBV5-1
CDR3 length: 14
CDR3 protein: CASSLDTGSRGYTF

clone size: -
V gene: TRBV25-1
CDR3 length: 17
CDR3 protein: CASSSTTTPGWNSPLHF

clone size: -
V gene: TRBV18
CDR3 length: 14
CDR3 protein: CASSLTHANTEAFF

clone size: -
V gene: TRBV2
CDR3 length: 15
CDR3 protein: CASSEIGTGNQPQHF

clone size: few
V gene: TRBV5-1
CDR3 length: 16
CDR3 protein: CASSLGTGSGANVLTF

clone size: few
V gene: TRBV4-1
CDR3 length: 12
CDR3 protein: CASSLRTGEAFF

clone size: -
V gene: TRBV5-1
CDR3 length: 15
CDR3 protein: CASSFGGQGNNEQFF

clone size: -
V gene: TRBV6-5
CDR3 length: 14
CDR3 protein: CASRGEGVPNEQFF

clone size: few
V gene: TRBV5-4
CDR3 length: 15
CDR3 protein: CASSLGLAGADTQYF

clone size: once
V gene: TRBV6-5
CDR3 length: 16
CDR3 protein: CASSYSAAMEGTEAFF

clone size: -
V gene: TRBV4-1
CDR3 length: 16
CDR3 protein: CASSQDKVQGTQPQHF

clone size: -
V gene: TRBV9
CDR3 length: 13
CDR3 protein: CASSVGGLNGYTF

clone size: -
V gene: TRBV7-2
CDR3 length: 15
CDR3 protein: CASSSRGTGGYEQYF

clone size: -
V gene: TRBV18
CDR3 length: 14
CDR3 protein: CASSPPSLNTEAFF

clone size: few
V gene: TRBV7-2
CDR3 length: 19
CDR3 protein: CASSFQAGVGLGQSHEQYF

clone size: -
V gene: TRBV4-1
CDR3 length: 15
CDR3 protein: CASSQEDLGGNEQFF

clone size: few
V gene: TRBV7-9
CDR3 length: 15
CDR3 protein: CASSLGDRRNTEAFF

clone size: -
V gene: TRBV19
CDR3 length: 15
CDR3 protein: CASRMAWPMNTEAFF